The 9 T cell receptor beta chains in this list originate from one sample, sequenced in a study of T cell responses to AZD1222 COVID-19 vaccine. Assay used: immunoSEQ multiplex PCR; TCRdb lists only in-frame clones, some missing. The table has some 130,000 clones, more than 85% seen once. The specimen comprised peripheral blood, sampled on day 0 of AZD1222 vaccination. The receptors were gathered from an adult in good health.

Comment on this clone: This sample also contains other DNA sequences that code for the same CDR3. Here the CDR3 reads CASSLGQGNTIYF. CDR3 nucleotides: TGTGCCAGCAGTTTAGGACAGGGAAACACCATATATTTT. The V call is TRBV12-3 or TRBV12-4, the J call TRBJ1-3; the D gene is possibly TRBD1 (5 bases). The CDR3 loop spans 13 amino acids. Trimming took 1 base from V and 4 from J, leaving 5 bases between them.

The CDR3 sequence: CASSRDRGQSNTGELFF. The DNA of the CDR3 is TGTGCCAGCAGCCGGGACAGGGGGCAATCGAACACCGGGGAGCTGTTTTTT. V usage is TRBV7-2 and J usage is TRBJ2-2; 12 bases align to TRBD1. V shed 5 bases and J 0 bases; nucleotides not matched to a gene: 4. The CDR3 runs to 17 residues. Germline V gene lookup returns CDR1 SGHTA and CDR2 FQGNSA.

The chain carries TRBV19 and TRBJ2-7, with D tentatively TRBD2 (6 bases). Germline V gives CDR1 LNHDA, CDR2 SQIVND (reference sequence). Deletions cut 4 bases from V and 2 bases from J, with 15 bases between. This CDR3 has 15 residues. The CDR3 DNA reads as TGTGCCAGTAGTACCTCCGGGACTGACGCCTACGAGCAGTACTTC. The encoded protein is CASSTSGTDAYEQYF.

This sequence joins TRBV4-1 and TRBJ1-2; possible D gene TRBD1, 5 bases. Germline-derived CDR1 and CDR2 are MGHRA and YSYEKL. The CDR3 length is 18 residues. Trimming stripped 4 bases from V and 4 bases from J, with 25 bases between. The CDR3 loop is CASSPPRDLGANCYGYTF. CDR3 DNA: TGCGCCAGCAGCCCCCCTCGGGACTTGGGAGCAAACTGCTATGGCTACACCTTC.

The rearrangement uses TRBV5-1 and TRBJ2-3; TRBD1 matches at 8 bases. V trimming: 4 bases; J trimming: 1 base; junction bases outside the gene matches: 11. The length of the CDR3 is 17 residues. Germline CDR1 SGHRS, CDR2 YFSETQ. This CDR3 reads CASSRQGGQGGTDTQYF. In nucleotides, the CDR3 is TGCGCCAGCAGCCGGCAAGGAGGACAGGGAGGCACAGATACGCAGTATTTT.

This clone was observed once. J is TRBJ1-5 and V is TRBV30; D unresolved. CDR1 and CDR2 (germline): GTSNPN, SVGIG (reference sequence). CDR3 size: 15 residues. The ends were cut back, 1 base at V and 0 bases at J, with 10 bases in the middle. The CDR3 here is CAWSAPLYSNQPQHF. The CDR3 DNA reads TGTGCCTGGAGTGCACCCTTATATAGCAATCAGCCCCAGCATTTT.

This clone has more than one count but fewer than ten. This chain joins TRBV19 and TRBJ2-2, with D possibly TRBD1 on 5 matching bases. This CDR3 contains 14 residues. Trimming removed 5 bases from V and 3 bases from J, with 10 bases in between. Per germline, CDR1 LNHDA and CDR2 SQIVND (reference sequence). The CDR3 coding sequence is TGTGCCAGTAGTGGCGACAGCGACACCGGGGAGCTGTTTTTT. The encoded protein is CASSGDSDTGELFF. Full variable domain (rest looked up from reference TRBV19 and TRBJ2-2): DGGITQSPKYLFRKEGQNVTLSCEQNLNHDAMYWYRQDPGQGLRLIYYSQIVNDFQKGDIAEGYSVSREKKESFPLTVTSAQKNPTAFYLCASSGDSDTGELFFGEGSRLTVL.

The genes are TRBV5-1 and TRBJ1-1; D is unresolved. Germline V CDR1 and CDR2: SGHRS, YFSETQ. The CDR3 runs to 14 residues. Trimming stripped 0 bases from V and 1 base from J, with 7 bases between. CDR3 sequence reads: CASSLALENTEAFF. The CDR3 DNA is TGCGCCAGCAGCTTGGCACTCGAGAACACTGAAGCTTTCTTT.

There are a few counts of this clone. The chain couples TRBV11-1 to TRBJ1-1; D perhaps matches TRBD1 (6 bases). This CDR3 has 15 residues. With 2 bases removed from V and 5 bases from J, the gap between germline ends came to 15 bases. CDR1 is SGHAT and CDR2 is FQDESV in the germline V gene (reference sequence). The CDR3 spells CASSLTRGRGTEAFF. The DNA for the CDR3 is TGTGCCAGCAGCTTAACCAGGGGCCGTGGGACTGAAGCTTTCTTT. The whole variable domain, remainder taken from reference TRBV11-1 and TRBJ1-1, is EAEVAQSPRYKITEKSQAVAFWCDPISGHATLYWYRQILGQGPELLVQFQDESVVDDSQLPKDRFSAERLKGVDSTLKIQPAELGDSAMYLCASSLTRGRGTEAFFGQGTRLTVV.